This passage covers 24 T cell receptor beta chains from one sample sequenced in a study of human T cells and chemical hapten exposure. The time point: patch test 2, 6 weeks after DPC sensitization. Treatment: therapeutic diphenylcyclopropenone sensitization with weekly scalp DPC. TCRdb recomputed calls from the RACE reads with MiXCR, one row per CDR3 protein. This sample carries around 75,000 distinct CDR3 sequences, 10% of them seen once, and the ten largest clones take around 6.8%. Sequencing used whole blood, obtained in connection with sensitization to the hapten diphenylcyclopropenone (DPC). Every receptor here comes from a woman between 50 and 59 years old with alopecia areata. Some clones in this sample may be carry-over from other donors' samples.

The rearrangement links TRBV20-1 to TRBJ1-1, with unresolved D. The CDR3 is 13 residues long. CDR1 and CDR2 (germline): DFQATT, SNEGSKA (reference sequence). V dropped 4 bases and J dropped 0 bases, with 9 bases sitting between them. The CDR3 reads CSAIIRVNTEAFF. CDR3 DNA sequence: TGCAGTGCTATTATCCGGGTGAACACTGAAGCTTTCTTT.

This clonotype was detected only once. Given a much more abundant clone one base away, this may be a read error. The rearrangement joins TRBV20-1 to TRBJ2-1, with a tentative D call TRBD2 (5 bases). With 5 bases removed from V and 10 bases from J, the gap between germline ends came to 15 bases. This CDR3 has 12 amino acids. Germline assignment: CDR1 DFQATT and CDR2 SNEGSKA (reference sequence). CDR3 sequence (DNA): TGCAGTGCTCTCCGGGGATACCGGGAGCAGTTCTTC. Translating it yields CSALRGYREQFF.

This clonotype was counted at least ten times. The CDR3: CASSPVGNEQFF. The CDR3 nucleotides are TGTGCCAGCTCACCGGTCGGGAATGAGCAGTTCTTC. This chain links TRBV18 with TRBJ2-1; D is unresolved. V was cut by 3 bases and J by 7 bases, with 7 bases left in between. The CDR3 length is 12 residues. The germline gives CDR1 KGHSH, CDR2 LQKENI.

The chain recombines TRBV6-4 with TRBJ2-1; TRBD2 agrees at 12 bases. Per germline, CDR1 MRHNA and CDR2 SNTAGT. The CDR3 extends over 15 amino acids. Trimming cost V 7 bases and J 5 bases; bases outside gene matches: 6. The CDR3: CASKLAGGPNNEQFF. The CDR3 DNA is TGTGCCAGCAAGCTAGCGGGAGGGCCGAACAATGAGCAGTTCTTC.

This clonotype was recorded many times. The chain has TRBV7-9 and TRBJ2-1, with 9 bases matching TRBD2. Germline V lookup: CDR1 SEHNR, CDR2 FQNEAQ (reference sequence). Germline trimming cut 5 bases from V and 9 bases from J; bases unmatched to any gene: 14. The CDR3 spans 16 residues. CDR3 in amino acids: CASSPRDSGSNVEQFF. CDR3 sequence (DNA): TGTGCCAGCAGCCCCCGTGATAGCGGGAGTAATGTTGAGCAGTTCTTC.

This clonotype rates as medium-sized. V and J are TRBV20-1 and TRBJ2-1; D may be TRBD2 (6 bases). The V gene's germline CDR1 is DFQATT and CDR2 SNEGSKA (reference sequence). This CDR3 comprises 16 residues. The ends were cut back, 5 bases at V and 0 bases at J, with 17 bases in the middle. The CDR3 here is CSARPYSGNSYNEQFF. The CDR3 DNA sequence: TGCAGTGCTCGACCCTATAGCGGAAACTCCTACAATGAGCAGTTCTTC.

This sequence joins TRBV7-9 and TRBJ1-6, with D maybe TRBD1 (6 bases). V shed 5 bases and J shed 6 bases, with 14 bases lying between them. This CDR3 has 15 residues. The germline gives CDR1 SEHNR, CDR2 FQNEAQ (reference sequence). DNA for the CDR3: TGTGCCAGCAGCAATGCCTGGACAGCTAATTCACCCCTCCACTTT. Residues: CASSNAWTANSPLHF.

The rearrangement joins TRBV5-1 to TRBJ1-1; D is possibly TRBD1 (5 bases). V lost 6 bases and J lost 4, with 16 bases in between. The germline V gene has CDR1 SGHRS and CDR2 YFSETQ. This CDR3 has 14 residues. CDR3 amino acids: CASKQGPQGTEAFF. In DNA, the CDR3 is TGCGCCAGCAAACAAGGACCCCAGGGCACTGAAGCTTTCTTT.

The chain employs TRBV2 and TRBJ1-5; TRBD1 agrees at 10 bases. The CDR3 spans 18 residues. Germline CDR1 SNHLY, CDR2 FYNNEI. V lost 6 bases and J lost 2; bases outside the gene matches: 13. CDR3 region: CASRPGTGAMYGNQPQHF. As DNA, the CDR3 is TGTGCCAGCAGGCCCGGGACAGGGGCGATGTACGGCAATCAGCCCCAGCATTTT.

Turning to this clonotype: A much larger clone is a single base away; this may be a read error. CDR3 loop: CASSHPYEQYF. CDR3 DNA sequence: TGTGCCAGCAGCCACCCCTACGAGCAGTACTTC. The V and J genes are TRBV12-3 or TRBV12-4 and TRBJ2-7; D is uncertain. V shed 6 bases and J shed 2 bases, with 5 bases lying between them. The CDR3 spans 11 residues.

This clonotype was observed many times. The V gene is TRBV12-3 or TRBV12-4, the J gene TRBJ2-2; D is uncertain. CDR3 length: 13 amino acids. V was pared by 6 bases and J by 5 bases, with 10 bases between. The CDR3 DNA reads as TGTGCCAGCAGACGCCAAGAGACCGGGGAGCTGTTTTTT. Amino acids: CASRRQETGELFF.

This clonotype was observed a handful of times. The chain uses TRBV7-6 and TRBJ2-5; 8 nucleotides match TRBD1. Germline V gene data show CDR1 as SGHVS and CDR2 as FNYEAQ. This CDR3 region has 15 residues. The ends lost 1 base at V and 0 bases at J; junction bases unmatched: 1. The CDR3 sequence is CASSLGQGYQETQYF. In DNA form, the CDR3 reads TGTGCCAGCAGCTTAGGACAGGGGTACCAAGAGACCCAGTACTTC.

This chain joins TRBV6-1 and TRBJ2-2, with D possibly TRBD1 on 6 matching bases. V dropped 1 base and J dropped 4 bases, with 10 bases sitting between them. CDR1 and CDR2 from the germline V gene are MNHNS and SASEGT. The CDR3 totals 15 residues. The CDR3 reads CASSEVWTATGELFF. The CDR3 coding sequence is TGTGCCAGCAGTGAAGTTTGGACAGCCACCGGGGAGCTGTTTTTT.

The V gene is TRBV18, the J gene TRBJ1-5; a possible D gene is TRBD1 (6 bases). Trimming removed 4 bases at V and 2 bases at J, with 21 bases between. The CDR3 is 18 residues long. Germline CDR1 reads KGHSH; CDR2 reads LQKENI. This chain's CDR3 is CASSLREGDPWGNQPQHF. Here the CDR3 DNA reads TGTGCCAGCTCACTCCGTGAGGGGGACCCTTGGGGCAATCAGCCCCAGCATTTT.

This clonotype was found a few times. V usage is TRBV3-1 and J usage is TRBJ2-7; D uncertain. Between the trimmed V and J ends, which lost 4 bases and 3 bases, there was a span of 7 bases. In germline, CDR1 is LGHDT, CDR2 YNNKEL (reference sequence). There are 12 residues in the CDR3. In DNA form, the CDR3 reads TGTGCCAGCAGCCCAACTGTCTACGAGCAGTACTTC. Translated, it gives CASSPTVYEQYF.

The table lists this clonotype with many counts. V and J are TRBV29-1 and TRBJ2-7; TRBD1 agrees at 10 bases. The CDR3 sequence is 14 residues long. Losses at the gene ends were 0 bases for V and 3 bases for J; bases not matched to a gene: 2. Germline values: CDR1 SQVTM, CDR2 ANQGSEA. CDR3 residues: CSVEDRDRGYEQYF. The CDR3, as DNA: TGCAGCGTTGAAGATCGGGACAGGGGCTACGAGCAGTACTTC.

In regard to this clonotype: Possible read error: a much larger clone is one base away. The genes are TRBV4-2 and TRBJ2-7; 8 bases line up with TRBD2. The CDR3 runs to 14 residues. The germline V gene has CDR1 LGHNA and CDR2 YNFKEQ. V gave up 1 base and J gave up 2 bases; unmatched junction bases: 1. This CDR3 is CASSQAGGPYEQYF. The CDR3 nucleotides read TGTGCCAGCAGCCAAGCGGGAGGGCCCTACGAGCAGTACTTC.

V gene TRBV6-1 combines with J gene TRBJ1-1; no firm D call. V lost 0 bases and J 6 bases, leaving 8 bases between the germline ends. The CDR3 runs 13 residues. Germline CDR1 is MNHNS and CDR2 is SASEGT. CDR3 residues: CASSEAATPEAFF. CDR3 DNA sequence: TGTGCCAGCAGTGAAGCAGCAACCCCTGAAGCTTTCTTT.

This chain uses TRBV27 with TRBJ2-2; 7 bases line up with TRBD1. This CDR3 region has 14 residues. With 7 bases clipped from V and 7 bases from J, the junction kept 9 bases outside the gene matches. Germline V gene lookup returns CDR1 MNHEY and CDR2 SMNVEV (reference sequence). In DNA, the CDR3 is TGTGCCAGCACCAGACAGGGCGTAAGCGGGGAGCTGTTTTTT. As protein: CASTRQGVSGELFF.

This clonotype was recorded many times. This chain's CDR3 is CASSHLTGTSGSGEQFF. The CDR3 DNA sequence: TGCGCCAGCAGCCACCTAACCGGGACTAGCGGGAGCGGGGAGCAGTTCTTC. The chain uses TRBV4-1 and TRBJ2-1, with 14 bases identical to TRBD2. The CDR3 runs to 17 residues. Trimming at V came to 3 bases and at J to 10 bases, leaving 11 bases not matched to a gene. Looked up from germline, CDR1 is MGHRA and CDR2 is YSYEKL.

The DNA for the CDR3 is TGCAGCGTCCTAATGGGACAGCCACCCATCCAGCATTTT. Its translation is CSVLMGQPPIQHF. J is TRBJ1-5 and V is TRBV29-1; 7 bases are shared with TRBD1. CDR3 length: 13 amino acids. CDR1 is SQVTM, CDR2 ANQGSEA, per germline. V lost 6 bases to trimming and J lost 12 bases; unmatched junction nucleotides: 14.

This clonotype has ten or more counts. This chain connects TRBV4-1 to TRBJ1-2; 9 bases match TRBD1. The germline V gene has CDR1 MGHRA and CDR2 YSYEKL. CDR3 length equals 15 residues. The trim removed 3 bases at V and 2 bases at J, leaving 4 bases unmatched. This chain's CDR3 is CASSQGQGTNYGYTF. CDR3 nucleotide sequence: TGCGCCAGCAGCCAGGGACAGGGTACCAACTATGGCTACACCTTC.

CDR3: CASSLLGRRYGDEQYF. DNA for the CDR3: TGTGCCAGCAGCTTGTTGGGACGCCGATACGGAGACGAGCAGTACTTC. V and J are TRBV7-9 and TRBJ2-7, with D tentatively TRBD1 or TRBD2 (5 bases each). Trimming took off 3 bases at V and 5 bases at J, with 20 bases between the two ends. CDR3 length: 16 amino acids. CDR1 SEHNR and CDR2 FQNEAQ come from the germline V gene (reference sequence).

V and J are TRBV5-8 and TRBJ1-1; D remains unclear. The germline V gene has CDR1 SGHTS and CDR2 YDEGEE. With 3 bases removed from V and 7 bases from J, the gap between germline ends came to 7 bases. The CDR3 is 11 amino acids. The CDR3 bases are TGTGCCAGCAGCTCGGCTTTTGAAGCTTTCTTT. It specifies CASSSAFEAFF. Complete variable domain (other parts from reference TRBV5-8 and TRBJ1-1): EAGVTQSPTHLIKTRGQQATLRCSPISGHTSVYWYQQALGLGLQFLLWYDEGEERNRGNFPPRFSGRQFPNYSSELNVNALELEDSALYLCASSSAFEAFFGQGTRLTVV.